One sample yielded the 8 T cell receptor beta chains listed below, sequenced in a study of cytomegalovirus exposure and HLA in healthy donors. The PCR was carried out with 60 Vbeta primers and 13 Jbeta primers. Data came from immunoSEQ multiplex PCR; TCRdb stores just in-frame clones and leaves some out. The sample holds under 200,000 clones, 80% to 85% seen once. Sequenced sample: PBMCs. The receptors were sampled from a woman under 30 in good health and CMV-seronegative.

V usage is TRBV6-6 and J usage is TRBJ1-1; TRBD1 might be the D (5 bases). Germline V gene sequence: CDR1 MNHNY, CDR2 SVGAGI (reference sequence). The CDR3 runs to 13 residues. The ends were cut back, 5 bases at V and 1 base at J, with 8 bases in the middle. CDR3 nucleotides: TGTGCCAGCAGTAATCAGGGGAACACTGAAGCTTTCTTT. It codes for CASSNQGNTEAFF.

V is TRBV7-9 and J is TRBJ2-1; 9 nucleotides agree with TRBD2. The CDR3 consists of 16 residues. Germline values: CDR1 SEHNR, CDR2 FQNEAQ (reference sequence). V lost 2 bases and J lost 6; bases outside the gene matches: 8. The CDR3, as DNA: TGTGCCAGCAGCTTAAGGTGGCGGGAGGGCCTCAATGAGCAGTTCTTC. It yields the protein CASSLRWREGLNEQFF.

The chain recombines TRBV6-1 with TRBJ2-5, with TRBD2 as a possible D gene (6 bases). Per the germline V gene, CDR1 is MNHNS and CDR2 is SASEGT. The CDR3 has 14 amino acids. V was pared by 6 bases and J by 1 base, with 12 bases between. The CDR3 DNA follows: TGTGCCAGCAGCGGGGACTGGCTCCAAGAGACCCAGTACTTC. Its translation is CASSGDWLQETQYF.

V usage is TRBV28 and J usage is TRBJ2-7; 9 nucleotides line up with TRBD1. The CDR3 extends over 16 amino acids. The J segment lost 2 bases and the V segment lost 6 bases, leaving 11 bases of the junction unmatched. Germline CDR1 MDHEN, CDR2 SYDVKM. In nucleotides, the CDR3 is TGTGCCAGCAGCTCCCCCCGGGACAGGGCCACCTACGAGCAGTACTTC. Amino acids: CASSSPRDRATYEQYF.

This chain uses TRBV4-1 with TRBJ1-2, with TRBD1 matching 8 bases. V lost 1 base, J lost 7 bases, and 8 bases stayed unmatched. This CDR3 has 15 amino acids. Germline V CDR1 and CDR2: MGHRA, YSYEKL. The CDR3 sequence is CASSQALDREPGYTF. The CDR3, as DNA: TGCGCCAGCAGCCAAGCCTTGGACAGGGAACCTGGCTACACCTTC.

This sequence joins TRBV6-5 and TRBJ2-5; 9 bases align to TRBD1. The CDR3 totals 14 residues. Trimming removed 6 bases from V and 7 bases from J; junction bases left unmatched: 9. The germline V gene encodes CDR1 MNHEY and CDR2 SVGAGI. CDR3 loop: CASRDGTGRGTQYF. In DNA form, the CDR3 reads TGTGCCAGCAGAGACGGGACAGGGCGTGGGACCCAGTACTTC.

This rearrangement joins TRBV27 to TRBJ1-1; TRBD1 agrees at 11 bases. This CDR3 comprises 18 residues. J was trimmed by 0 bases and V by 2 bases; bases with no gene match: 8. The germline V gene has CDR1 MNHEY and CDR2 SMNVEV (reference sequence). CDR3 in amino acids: CASSLRRDRGIMNTEAFF. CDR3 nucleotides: TGTGCCAGCAGTTTAAGGAGGGACAGGGGGATCATGAACACTGAAGCTTTCTTT.

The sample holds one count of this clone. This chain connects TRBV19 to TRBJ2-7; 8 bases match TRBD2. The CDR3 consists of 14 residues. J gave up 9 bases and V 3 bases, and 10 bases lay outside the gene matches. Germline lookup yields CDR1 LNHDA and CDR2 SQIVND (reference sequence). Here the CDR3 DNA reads TGTGCCAGTAGTATCCCCGGGAGGGCTTCTGGGCAGTACTTC. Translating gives CASSIPGRASGQYF.